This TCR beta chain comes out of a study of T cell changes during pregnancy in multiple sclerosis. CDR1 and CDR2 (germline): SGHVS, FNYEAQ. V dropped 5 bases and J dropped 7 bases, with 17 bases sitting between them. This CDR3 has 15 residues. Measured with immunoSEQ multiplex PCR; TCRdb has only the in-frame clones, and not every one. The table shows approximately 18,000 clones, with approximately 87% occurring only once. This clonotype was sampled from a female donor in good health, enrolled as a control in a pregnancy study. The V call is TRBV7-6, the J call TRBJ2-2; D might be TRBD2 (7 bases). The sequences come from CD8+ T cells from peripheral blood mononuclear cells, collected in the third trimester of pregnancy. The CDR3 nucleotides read TGTGCCAGCAGCCCCTCGGGGGGCGCAGGCGGGGAGCTGTTTTTT. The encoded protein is CASSPSGGAGGELFF.